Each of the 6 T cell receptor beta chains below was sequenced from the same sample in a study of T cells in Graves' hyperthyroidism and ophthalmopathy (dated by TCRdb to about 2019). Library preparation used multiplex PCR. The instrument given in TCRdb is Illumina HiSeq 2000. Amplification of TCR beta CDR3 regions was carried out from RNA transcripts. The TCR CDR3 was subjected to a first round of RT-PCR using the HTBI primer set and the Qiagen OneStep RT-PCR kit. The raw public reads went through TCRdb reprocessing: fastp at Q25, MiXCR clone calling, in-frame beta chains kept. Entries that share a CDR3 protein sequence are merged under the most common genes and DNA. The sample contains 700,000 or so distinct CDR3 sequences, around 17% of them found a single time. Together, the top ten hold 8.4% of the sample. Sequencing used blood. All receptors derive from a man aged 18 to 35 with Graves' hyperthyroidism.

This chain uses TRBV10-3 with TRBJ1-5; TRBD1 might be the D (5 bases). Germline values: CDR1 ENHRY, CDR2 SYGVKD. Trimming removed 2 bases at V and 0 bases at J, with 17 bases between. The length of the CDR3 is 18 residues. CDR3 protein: CAISEAIIIDSSNQPQHF. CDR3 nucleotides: TGTGCCATCAGTGAGGCGATAATTATTGACAGTAGCAATCAGCCCCAGCATTTT.

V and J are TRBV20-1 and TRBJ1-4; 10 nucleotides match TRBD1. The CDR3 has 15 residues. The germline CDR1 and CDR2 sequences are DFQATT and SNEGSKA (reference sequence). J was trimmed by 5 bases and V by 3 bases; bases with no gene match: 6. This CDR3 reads CSARTTGQGNEKLFF. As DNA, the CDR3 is TGCAGTGCTAGGACCACGGGACAGGGGAATGAAAAACTGTTTTTT.

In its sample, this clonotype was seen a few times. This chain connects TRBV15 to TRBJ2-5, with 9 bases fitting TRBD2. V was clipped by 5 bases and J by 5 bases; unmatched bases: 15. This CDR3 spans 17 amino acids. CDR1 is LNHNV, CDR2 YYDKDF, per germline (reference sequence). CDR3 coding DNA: TGTGCCACCAGCCCAGGAGGGCTAGCGGGACCTCATGAGACCCAGTACTTC. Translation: CATSPGGLAGPHETQYF.

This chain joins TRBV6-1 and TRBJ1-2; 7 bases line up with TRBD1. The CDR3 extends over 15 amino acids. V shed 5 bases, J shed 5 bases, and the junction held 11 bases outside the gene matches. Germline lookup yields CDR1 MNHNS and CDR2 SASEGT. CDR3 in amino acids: CASSNLGTVVYGYTF. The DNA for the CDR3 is TGTGCCAGCAGTAACTTAGGGACAGTTGTTTATGGCTACACCTTC.

The CDR3 DNA reads TGTGCCAGTAGTATACGGGGCAGTCGCAATCAGCCCCAGCATTTT. Protein: CASSIRGSRNQPQHF. The gene calls are TRBV19 and TRBJ1-5; tentative D call: TRBD1 (5 bases). Trimming stripped 2 bases from V and 2 bases from J, with 10 bases between. CDR3 size: 15 residues. Germline values: CDR1 LNHDA, CDR2 SQIVND (reference sequence).

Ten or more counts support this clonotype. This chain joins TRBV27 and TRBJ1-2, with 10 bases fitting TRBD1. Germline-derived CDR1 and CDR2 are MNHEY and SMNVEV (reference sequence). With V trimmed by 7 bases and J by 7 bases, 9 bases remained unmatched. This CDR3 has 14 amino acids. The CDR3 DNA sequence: TGTGCCAGCATGGGACAGGGGCGGAATTTTGGCTACACCTTC. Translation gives CASMGQGRNFGYTF.